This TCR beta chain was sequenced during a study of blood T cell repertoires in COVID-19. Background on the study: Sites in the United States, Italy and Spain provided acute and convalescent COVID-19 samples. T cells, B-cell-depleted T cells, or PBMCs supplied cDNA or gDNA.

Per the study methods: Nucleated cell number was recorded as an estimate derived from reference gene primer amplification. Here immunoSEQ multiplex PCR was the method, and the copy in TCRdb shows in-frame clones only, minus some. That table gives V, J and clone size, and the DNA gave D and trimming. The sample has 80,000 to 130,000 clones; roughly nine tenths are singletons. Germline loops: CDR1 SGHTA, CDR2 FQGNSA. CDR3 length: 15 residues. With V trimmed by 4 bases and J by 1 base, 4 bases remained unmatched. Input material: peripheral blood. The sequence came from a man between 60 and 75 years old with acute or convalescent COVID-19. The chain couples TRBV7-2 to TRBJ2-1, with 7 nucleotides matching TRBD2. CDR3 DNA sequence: TGTGCCAGCAGCTGGAGCGGGGATTCCTACAATGAGCAGTTCTTC. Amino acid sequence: CASSWSGDSYNEQFF.